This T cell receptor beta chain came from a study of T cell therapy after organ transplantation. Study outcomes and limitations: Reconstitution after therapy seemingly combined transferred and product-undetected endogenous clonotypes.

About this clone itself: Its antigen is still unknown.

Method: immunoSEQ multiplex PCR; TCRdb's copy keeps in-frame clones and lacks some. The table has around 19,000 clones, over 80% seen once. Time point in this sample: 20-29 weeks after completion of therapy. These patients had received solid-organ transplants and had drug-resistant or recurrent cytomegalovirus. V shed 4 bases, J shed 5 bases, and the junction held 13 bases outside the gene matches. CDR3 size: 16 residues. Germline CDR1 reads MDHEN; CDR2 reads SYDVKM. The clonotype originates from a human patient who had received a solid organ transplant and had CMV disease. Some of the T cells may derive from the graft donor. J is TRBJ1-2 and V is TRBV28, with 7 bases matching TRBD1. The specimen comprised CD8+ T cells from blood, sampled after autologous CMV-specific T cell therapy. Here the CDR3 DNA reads TGTGCCAGCAGTTCCGGACAGGCCTATGGGCTTTATGGCTACACCTTC. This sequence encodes CASSSGQAYGLYGYTF.